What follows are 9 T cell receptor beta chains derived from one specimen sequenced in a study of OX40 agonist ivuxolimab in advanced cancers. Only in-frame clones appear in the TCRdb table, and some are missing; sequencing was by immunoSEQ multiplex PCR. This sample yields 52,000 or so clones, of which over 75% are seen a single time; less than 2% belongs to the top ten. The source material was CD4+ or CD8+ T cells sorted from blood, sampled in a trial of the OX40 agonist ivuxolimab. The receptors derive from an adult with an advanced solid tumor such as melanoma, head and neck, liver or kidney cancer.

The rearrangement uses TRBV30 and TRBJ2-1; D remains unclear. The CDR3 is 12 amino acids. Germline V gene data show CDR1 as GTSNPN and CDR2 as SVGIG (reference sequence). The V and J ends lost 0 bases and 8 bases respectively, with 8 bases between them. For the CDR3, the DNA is TGTGCCTGGAGTGTAGAAGGCCATGAGCAGTTCTTC. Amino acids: CAWSVEGHEQFF.

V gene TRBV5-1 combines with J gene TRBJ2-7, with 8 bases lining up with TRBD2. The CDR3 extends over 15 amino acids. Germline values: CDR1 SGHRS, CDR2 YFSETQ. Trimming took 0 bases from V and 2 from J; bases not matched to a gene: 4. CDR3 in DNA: TGCGCCAGCAGCTTGGGTACTAGCGGAACCTACGAGCAGTACTTC. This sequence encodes CASSLGTSGTYEQYF.

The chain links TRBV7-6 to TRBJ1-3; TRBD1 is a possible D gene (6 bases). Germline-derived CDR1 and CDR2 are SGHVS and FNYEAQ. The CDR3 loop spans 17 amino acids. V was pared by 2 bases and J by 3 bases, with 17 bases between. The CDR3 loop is CASSLLTGQTIGNTIYF. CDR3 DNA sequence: TGTGCCAGCAGCTTACTAACCGGACAGACTATTGGAAACACCATATATTTT.

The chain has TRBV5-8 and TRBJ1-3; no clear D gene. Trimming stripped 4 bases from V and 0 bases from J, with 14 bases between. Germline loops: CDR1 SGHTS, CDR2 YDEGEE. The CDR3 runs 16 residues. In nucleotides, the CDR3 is TGTGCCAGCAGCCGTATGCTAGATTCCTCTGGAAACACCATATATTTT. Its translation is CASSRMLDSSGNTIYF. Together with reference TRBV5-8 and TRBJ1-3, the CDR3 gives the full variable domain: EAGVTQSPTHLIKTRGQQATLRCSPISGHTSVYWYQQALGLGLQFLLWYDEGEERNRGNFPPRFSGRQFPNYSSELNVNALELEDSALYLCASSRMLDSSGNTIYFGEGSWLTVV.

The CDR3 sequence is CASSITGGPRTEAFF. The CDR3 DNA sequence: TGTGCCAGTAGTATAACAGGGGGGCCAAGGACTGAAGCTTTCTTT. The chain employs TRBV19 and TRBJ1-1, with 8 nucleotides matching TRBD1. Per germline, CDR1 LNHDA and CDR2 SQIVND (reference sequence). This CDR3 contains 15 residues. The V gene end was trimmed by 2 bases and the J gene end by 5 bases; junction bases not matched to a gene: 7. Full variable domain (remainder filled in from reference TRBV19 and TRBJ1-1): DGGITQSPKYLFRKEGQNVTLSCEQNLNHDAMYWYRQDPGQGLRLIYYSQIVNDFQKGDIAEGYSVSREKKESFPLTVTSAQKNPTAFYLCASSITGGPRTEAFFGQGTRLTVV.

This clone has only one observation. The CDR3: CGAGQGGSGNTIYF. DNA for the CDR3: TGCGGCGCCGGACAGGGGGGCTCTGGAAACACCATATATTTT. This chain links TRBV29-1 with TRBJ1-3, with 10 bases matching TRBD1. Germline V gives CDR1 SQVTM, CDR2 ANQGSEA. The CDR3 has 14 amino acids.

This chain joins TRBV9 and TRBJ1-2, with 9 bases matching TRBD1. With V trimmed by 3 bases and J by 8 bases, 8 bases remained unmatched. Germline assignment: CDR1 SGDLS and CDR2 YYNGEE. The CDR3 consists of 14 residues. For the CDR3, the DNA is TGTGCCAGCAGCGGATCGGGACAGGGCTACGGCTACACCTTC. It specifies CASSGSGQGYGYTF.

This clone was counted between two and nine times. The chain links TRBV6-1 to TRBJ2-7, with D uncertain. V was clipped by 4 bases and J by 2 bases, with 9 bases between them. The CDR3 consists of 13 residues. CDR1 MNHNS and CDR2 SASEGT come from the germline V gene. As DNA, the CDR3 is TGTGCCAGCAGTGTGCAGGCCCCCTACGAGCAGTACTTC. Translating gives CASSVQAPYEQYF.

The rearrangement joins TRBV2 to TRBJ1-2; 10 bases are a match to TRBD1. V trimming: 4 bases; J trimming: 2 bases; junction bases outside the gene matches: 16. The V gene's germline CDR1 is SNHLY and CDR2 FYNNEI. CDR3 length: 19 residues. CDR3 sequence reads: CASSASPTPGQGRNYGYTF. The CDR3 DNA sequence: TGTGCCAGCAGTGCATCCCCTACCCCGGGACAGGGGCGGAACTATGGCTACACCTTC.